This is a list of T cell receptor beta chains from one sample in a study of long-term antiretroviral therapy in people with HIV. TCRdb keeps only in-frame clones here, not all; method: immunoSEQ multiplex PCR. The table includes 15,000 to 20,000 clones, approximately 79% detected once. The material was unsorted PBMCs, obtained 2.3 years after starting antiretroviral therapy. The origin of the receptors is a woman aged 40 to 55 with HIV. CDR3s include the opening cysteine and the closing phenylalanine or tryptophan. Fields, in order: J gene, D gene, V gene, clone size, CDR3 DNA, CDR3 protein. A D gene is named only where the DNA matches it firmly. Size is stated for part of the rows, as once, few or many counts, or as a class when the clone is expanded.

TRBJ2-7 NA TRBV27 NA TGTGCCAGCAGTTTATCTGGAGGCGGACAGCCTTACTACGAGCAGTACTTC CASSLSGGGQPYYEQYF
TRBJ1-1 NA TRBV6-5 once TGTGCCAGCACTCACCGAGGGGGTCGCACTGAAGCTTTCTTT CASTHRGGRTEAFF
TRBJ1-1 NA TRBV19 NA TGTGCCAGTAGTACATACAGCCAAGACACTGAAGCTTTCTTT CASSTYSQDTEAFF
TRBJ1-1 TRBD1 TRBV11-2 NA TGTGCCAGCAGCTTATTCCGGACAGGGTCTAGGGGCACTGAAGCTTTCTTT CASSLFRTGSRGTEAFF
TRBJ2-5 TRBD2 TRBV10-2 NA TGCGCCAGCAGTGGAGCGGGGGGCCAAGAGACCCAGTACTTC CASSGAGGQETQYF
TRBJ2-5 NA TRBV6-5 NA TGTGCCAGTAAACCCGGGACATGGAGGGGGGAGACCCAGTACTTC CASKPGTWRGETQYF
TRBJ1-6 NA TRBV21-1 NA TGTGCCAGCAGCAAAGTAAGCAGGCATCCTAATTCACCCCTCCACTTT CASSKVSRHPNSPLHF
TRBJ1-1 NA TRBV19 NA TGTGCCAGTGGACGACCGACAAAAGACGCTGAAGCTTTCTTT CASGRPTKDAEAFF
TRBJ2-1 TRBD2 TRBV11-2 NA TGTGCCAGCAGCTTCCTAGCGGGAGCCTACAATGAGCAGTTCTTC CASSFLAGAYNEQFF
TRBJ2-6 TRBD1 TRBV7-8 NA TGTGCCAGCAGCGGACCACAGGGGGCTGGGGCCAACGTCCTGACTTTC CASSGPQGAGANVLTF
TRBJ2-7 NA TRBV6-5 few TGTGCTTCTGCCCGGGGTGCAGAGTACGAGCAGTACTTC CASARGAEYEQYF
TRBJ2-1 NA TRBV2 once TGTGCCAGCAGTGCGAGCTCCTACAATGAGCAGTTCTTC CASSASSYNEQFF
TRBJ2-4 NA TRBV5-1 NA TGCGCCAGCAGCCGTGAAGGAGACATTCAGTACTTC CASSREGDIQYF
TRBJ1-5 NA TRBV11-3 NA TGTGCCAGCAGCTTTGGAGATCAGCCCCAGCATTTT CASSFGDQPQHF
TRBJ1-1 NA TRBV7-2 NA TGTGCCAGCAGCTTAGCTCAGGGGTGGGGCGCTGAAGCTTTCTTT CASSLAQGWGAEAFF
TRBJ1-1 NA TRBV7-9 NA TGTGCCAGCAGCCGAACAGGAACTGAAGCTTTCTTT CASSRTGTEAFF
TRBJ1-4 NA TRBV5-1 NA TGCGCCAGCAGCCCGTACAGGGCTGGGGAAAAACTGTTTTTT CASSPYRAGEKLFF
TRBJ2-3 NA TRBV2 NA TGTGCCAGCAGTGAACCAGGGGATAGGACAGATACGCAGTATTTT CASSEPGDRTDTQYF
TRBJ2-1 TRBD2 TRBV5-6 NA TGTGCCAGCAGCTTGGGGTGGGAGGGCGGGAATGAGCAGTTCTTC CASSLGWEGGNEQFF
TRBJ2-3 TRBD2 TRBV5-4 NA TGTGCCAGCAGCCTCAGGACTAGCGCGACCACAGATACGCAGTATTTT CASSLRTSATTDTQYF
TRBJ2-1 TRBD2 TRBV27 NA TGTGCCAGCAGTTCCCGGACTAGCGGCTCCTACAATGAGCAGTTCTTC CASSSRTSGSYNEQFF
TRBJ2-2 TRBD1 TRBV5-6 once TGTGCCAGCAGCTCCACCGGGACAGGGGGTACCGGGGAGCTGTTTTTT CASSSTGTGGTGELFF
TRBJ2-7 TRBD2 TRBV29-1 NA TGCAGCGTTGGCGGGGGGCCGCTAGCCCTCGGCGACGAGCAGTACTTC CSVGGGPLALGDEQYF
TRBJ2-7 TRBD1 TRBV7-8 NA TGTGCCAGCAGCCAAGACAGGGGGCGAGAGCAGTACTTC CASSQDRGREQYF
TRBJ1-3 NA TRBV19 NA TGTGCCAGTAGTCCCGGGGCACAGATTGGAAACACCATATATTTT CASSPGAQIGNTIYF
TRBJ2-2 NA TRBV5-1 NA TGCGCCAGCAGCTTGGCGGTAGCGGTGAACACCGGGGAGCTGTTTTTT CASSLAVAVNTGELFF
TRBJ2-7 TRBD1 TRBV6-1 NA TGTGCCAGCAGTGAGTGGGGACAGGGTAACGAGCAGTACTTC CASSEWGQGNEQYF
TRBJ2-7 TRBD2 TRBV19 NA TGTGCCAGTAGTCGGAGCGGGAGCTCCTACGAGCAGTACTTC CASSRSGSSYEQYF
TRBJ2-2 NA TRBV30 NA TGTGCCTGGAGTGTGTTTGGGGCCGGGGAGCTGTTTTTT CAWSVFGAGELFF
TRBJ2-1 NA TRBV6-4 NA TGTGCCAGCAGTGAAAACAGGGAAAATGAGCAGTTCTTC CASSENRENEQFF
TRBJ1-4 TRBD1 TRBV2 NA TGTGCCAGCAGCCGGGACAGGGGTGAAAAACTGTTTTTT CASSRDRGEKLFF
TRBJ1-2 TRBD1 TRBV7-8 NA TGTGCCAGCAGCTTATATACAGGACAGGGGGGTGGCTACACCTTC CASSLYTGQGGGYTF
TRBJ2-3 NA TRBV23-1 once TGCGCCAGCAGTCGACCCATAACAGGTAATAGCACAGATACGCAGTATTTT CASSRPITGNSTDTQYF
TRBJ2-7 NA TRBV6-1 NA TGTGCCAGCCGTAGGGCTTCGGGATCCTACGAGCAGTACTTC CASRRASGSYEQYF
TRBJ1-2 TRBD1 TRBV10-3 NA TGTGCCATCAGTGACCCAGGACAGGGAGGCAACTATGGCTACACCTTC CAISDPGQGGNYGYTF
TRBJ2-3 TRBD2 TRBV5-4 NA TGTGCCAGCAGCTACGCAGCGGGAGCCCCAGATACGCAGTATTTT CASSYAAGAPDTQYF
TRBJ1-2 NA TRBV7-8 NA TGTGCCAGCAGCTTAGGCCCCCGGGACATAGATGGCTACACCTTC CASSLGPRDIDGYTF
TRBJ2-7 NA TRBV28 NA TGTGCCAGCAGCCGGGGGTTTAGCTCCTACGAGCAGTACTTC CASSRGFSSYEQYF
TRBJ2-2 NA TRBV18 NA TGTGCCAGCTCACCAATTTACAGGGACGGGGAGCTGTTTTTT CASSPIYRDGELFF
TRBJ1-2 NA TRBV4-3 NA TGCGCCAGCAGCCAAGTTAACCAGGAATTTGGCTACACCTTC CASSQVNQEFGYTF
TRBJ2-3 TRBD2 TRBV6-6 NA TGTGCCAGCAGTTACATAGCGGGAGGGCCTAACGGTACGCAGTATTTT CASSYIAGGPNGTQYF
TRBJ2-7 NA TRBV7-7 few TGTGCTAGCAGCCCCCCCGGGGACTACGAGCAGTACTTC CASSPPGDYEQYF